This passage covers 27 T cell receptor beta chains from one sample sequenced in a study of radiotherapy plus CTLA-4 blockade in lung cancer. Using immunoSEQ multiplex PCR, the repertoire was profiled, and TCRdb retains in-frame clones only, with some absent. This sample carries 75,000 to 95,000 clones, roughly four fifths of them seen once, and the ten largest clones take roughly a quarter. Sequenced material: peripheral blood, taken from a patient treated with radiotherapy plus ipilimumab. The receptor set was obtained from a human donor with non-small cell lung cancer that progressed on radiotherapy plus ipilimumab.

The chain uses TRBV7-9 and TRBJ1-5; D unresolved. The CDR3 runs to 13 residues. V was pared by 3 bases and J by 3 bases, with 6 bases between. In germline, CDR1 is SEHNR, CDR2 FQNEAQ (reference sequence). The CDR3 loop reads CASSLGFNQPQHF. The CDR3 coding sequence is TGTGCCAGCAGCTTGGGTTTCAATCAGCCCCAGCATTTT.

The chain employs TRBV28 and TRBJ2-2; TRBD1 is a possible D gene (5 bases). This CDR3 region has 13 residues. Germline assignment: CDR1 MDHEN and CDR2 SYDVKM. The V end was cut by 7 bases, the J end by 4 bases, with 10 bases between. CDR3 in amino acids: CASKKQGTGELFF. In DNA, the CDR3 is TGTGCCAGCAAAAAGCAGGGCACCGGGGAGCTGTTTTTT.

This chain connects TRBV6-1 to TRBJ2-7; weak D call: TRBD1 (6 bases). CDR3 length: 14 amino acids. V was cut by 1 base and J by 2 bases, with 9 bases left in between. CDR1 is MNHNS, CDR2 SASEGT, per germline. The CDR3 DNA reads TGTGCCAGCAGTGAAGGAGGGGGACCCTACGAGCAGTACGTC. It is translated as CASSEGGGPYEQYV.

This clone was picked up one time. V is TRBV10-3 and J is TRBJ1-3; the D is unclear. The germline V and J ends were trimmed by 3 bases and 4 bases, with 13 bases remaining between them. In germline, CDR1 is ENHRY, CDR2 SYGVKD. This CDR3 has 15 amino acids. As DNA, the CDR3 is TGTGCCATCAGTGATTCGACCGCAGGAGGAAACACCATATATTTT. Translation: CAISDSTAGGNTIYF.

This clone was counted between two and nine times. The chain couples TRBV13 to TRBJ1-1; D call uncertain. Looked up from germline, CDR1 is PRHDT and CDR2 is FYEKMQ (reference sequence). Between the trimmed V and J ends, which lost 2 bases and 0 bases, there was a span of 25 bases. CDR3 length: 20 residues. The CDR3 protein is CASSLIVVSWGIQMNTEAFF. Here the CDR3 DNA reads TGTGCCAGCAGCTTAATTGTCGTTTCTTGGGGAATCCAAATGAACACTGAAGCTTTCTTT.

This chain joins TRBV5-8 and TRBJ1-1, with D possibly TRBD1 on 6 matching bases. Germline CDR1 is SGHTS and CDR2 is YDEGEE. This CDR3 spans 15 amino acids. V shed 4 bases and J shed 1 base, with 14 bases lying between them. CDR3 DNA: TGTGCCAGCAGCCAGGGGTTCTTGGCGAACACTGAAGCTTTCTTT. Translated: CASSQGFLANTEAFF.

The chain carries TRBV7-2 and TRBJ2-1; no clear D. CDR3 length: 11 amino acids. Trimming stripped 1 base from V and 8 bases from J, with 3 bases between. The germline V gene has CDR1 SGHTA and CDR2 FQGNSA. CDR3 DNA sequence: TGTGCCAGCAGCTTAGTGCATGAGCAGTTCTTC. Protein sequence: CASSLVHEQFF. The full variable domain, its missing parts supplied by reference TRBV7-2 and TRBJ2-1, is GAGVSQSPSNKVTEKGKDVELRCDPISGHTALYWYRQSLGQGLEFLIYFQGNSAPDKSGLPSDRFSAERTGGSVSTLTIQRTQQEDSAVYLCASSLVHEQFFGPGTRLTVL.

The chain couples TRBV7-9 to TRBJ2-3; a weak D match, TRBD2 (5 bases). The CDR3 length is 15 residues. The germline V gene encodes CDR1 SEHNR and CDR2 FQNEAQ (reference sequence). V lost 5 bases to trimming and J lost 6 bases, with 18 bases between them. The CDR3 nucleotides are TGTGCCAGCAGCCGACGGACCGGGATGAGGGATACGCAGTATTTT. Its translation: CASSRRTGMRDTQYF.

This clone has a single count. CDR3 amino acids: CASSHRQNYGYTF. The CDR3 DNA reads TGTGCCAGCAGCCATAGACAGAACTATGGCTACACCTTC. The chain has TRBV28 and TRBJ1-2; TRBD1 might be the D (5 bases). Germline V gene sequence: CDR1 MDHEN, CDR2 SYDVKM. With 6 bases removed from V and 2 bases from J, the gap between germline ends came to 10 bases. This CDR3 region has 13 residues.

This rearrangement joins TRBV7-7 to TRBJ2-2; 8 bases align to TRBD1. The V gene's germline CDR1 is SSHAT and CDR2 FNYEAQ (reference sequence). This CDR3 comprises 15 residues. CDR3 region: CASWSGTGNTGELFF. The DNA of the CDR3 is TGTGCTAGCTGGTCCGGGACAGGGAACACCGGGGAGCTGTTTTTT.

V usage is TRBV9 and J usage is TRBJ2-2; TRBD2 matches 10 bases. Trimming removed 4 bases from V and 5 bases from J; junction bases left unmatched: 11. CDR3 length: 17 amino acids. CDR1 and CDR2 (germline): SGDLS, YYNGEE. This chain's CDR3 is CASSSPPLAGETGELFF. CDR3 DNA sequence: TGTGCCAGCAGCTCGCCCCCCCTAGCGGGAGAGACCGGGGAGCTGTTTTTT. The full variable domain, in which reference TRBV9 and TRBJ2-2 provide the parts outside the CDR3, is DSGVTQTPKHLITATGQRVTLRCSPRSGDLSVYWYQQSLDQGLQFLIQYYNGEERAKGNILERFSAQQFPDLHSELNLSSLELGDSALYFCASSSPPLAGETGELFFGEGSRLTVL.

This chain joins TRBV5-4 and TRBJ1-5; TRBD1 might be the D (5 bases). CDR1 is SGHNT and CDR2 is YYREEE in the germline V gene (reference sequence). The V end lost 0 bases, the J end lost 2 bases, and 12 bases lay between the germline ends. CDR3 size: 16 residues. The CDR3 nucleotides are TGTGCCAGCAGCTTGGGGGGCTGGGATGGCAATCAGCCCCAGCATTTT. Protein sequence: CASSLGGWDGNQPQHF.

This clone was counted a few times. This sequence joins TRBV2 and TRBJ1-3; perhaps TRBD1 as D (5 bases). The germline CDR1 and CDR2 sequences are SNHLY and FYNNEI. The V end was cut by 4 bases, the J end by 4 bases, with 14 bases between. This CDR3 contains 15 residues. This CDR3 is CASSAQGSWGNTIYF. The CDR3 region has the DNA TGTGCCAGCAGTGCCCAGGGCAGTTGGGGAAACACCATATATTTT. Combining the CDR3 with reference TRBV2 and TRBJ1-3 gives the whole variable domain EPEVTQTPSHQVTQMGQEVILRCVPISNHLYFYWYRQILGQKVEFLVSFYNNEISEKSEIFDDQFSVERPDGSNFTLKIRSTKLEDSAMYFCASSAQGSWGNTIYFGEGSWLTVV.

As concerns this clone: One end of the junction varies from germline; a read error may be responsible. Other DNA sequences in the sample encode the same CDR3. This chain uses TRBV30 with TRBJ1-1; D is undetermined. CDR3 size: 14 residues. CDR1 is GTSNPN, CDR2 SVGIG, per germline (reference sequence). CDR3 nucleotide sequence: TGTGCCTGGAGAGGGCAGGCCGCGAACACTGAGGCTTTCTTT. Translated: CAWRGQAANTEAFF.

This clone was picked up a small number of times. This chain uses TRBV5-6 with TRBJ1-3; D remains unclear. Between the trimmed V and J ends, which lost 0 bases and 3 bases, there was a span of 10 bases. The CDR3 is made up of 15 amino acids. Per the germline V gene, CDR1 is SGHDT and CDR2 is YYEEEE. CDR3 sequence (DNA): TGTGCCAGCAGCTTGGGAGGGTATGGTGGAAACACCATATATTTT. Protein: CASSLGGYGGNTIYF.

The chain links TRBV2 to TRBJ2-2; TRBD1 matches at 8 bases. This CDR3 comprises 17 residues. V trimming: 3 bases; J trimming: 6 bases; junction bases outside the gene matches: 12. Germline V gives CDR1 SNHLY, CDR2 FYNNEI. The CDR3 region has the DNA TGTGCCAGCAGTGATTCTTTGGACAGGGATTGGTCCGGGGAGCTGTTTTTT. It translates to CASSDSLDRDWSGELFF.

The chain has TRBV6-1 and TRBJ1-1, with no clear D. CDR1 and CDR2 from the germline V gene are MNHNS and SASEGT. The length of the CDR3 is 15 residues. Trimming took off 6 bases at V and 1 base at J, with 15 bases between the two ends. The CDR3 DNA reads TGTGCCAGCAGGGAGATTTTATGGGAGAACACTGAAGCTTTCTTT. Translating gives CASREILWENTEAFF.

The CDR3 coding sequence is TGTGCCAGCAGCTCTGCCGGGACAGTGAGCACTGAAGCTTTCTTT. Translating it yields CASSSAGTVSTEAFF. The V gene is TRBV7-9, the J gene TRBJ1-1, with TRBD1 identical over 7 bases. Germline V lookup: CDR1 SEHNR, CDR2 FQNEAQ (reference sequence). J gave up 4 bases and V 4 bases, and 9 bases lay outside the gene matches. There are 15 residues in the CDR3. The variable domain in full, completed from reference TRBV7-9 and TRBJ1-1, reads DTGVSQNPRHKITKRGQNVTFRCDPISEHNRLYWYRQTLGQGPEFLTYFQNEAQLEKSRLLSDRFSAERPKGSFSTLEIQRTEQGDSAMYLCASSSAGTVSTEAFFGQGTRLTVV.

The V gene is TRBV30, the J gene TRBJ1-1, with a tentative D call TRBD1 (5 bases). Looked up from germline, CDR1 is GTSNPN and CDR2 is SVGIG (reference sequence). Between the trimmed V and J ends, which lost 0 bases and 4 bases, there was a span of 12 bases. CDR3 length equals 14 residues. The chain's CDR3 is CAWSVRGRATEAFF. The CDR3 nucleotides read TGTGCCTGGAGTGTACGGGGGAGGGCCACTGAAGCTTTCTTT.

The sample holds one count of this clone. The chain has TRBV30 and TRBJ1-2, with D perhaps TRBD1 (6 bases). Germline CDR1 and CDR2: GTSNPN and SVGIG (reference sequence). Between the trimmed V and J ends, which lost 2 bases and 8 bases, there was a span of 9 bases. There are 11 residues in the CDR3. CDR3 in DNA: TGTGCCTGGAGTTCAACAGGGGGCTACACCTTC. It specifies CAWSSTGGYTF. The full variable domain, completed using reference TRBV30 and TRBJ1-2, is SQTIHQWPATLVQPVGSPLSLECTVEGTSNPNLYWYRQAAGRGLQLLFYSVGIGQISSEVPQNLSASRPQDRQFILSSKKLLLSDSGFYLCAWSSTGGYTFGSGTRLTVV.

The rearrangement links TRBV5-4 to TRBJ2-1, with 7 bases that match TRBD2. This CDR3 spans 16 amino acids. The germline CDR1 and CDR2 sequences are SGHNT and YYREEE (reference sequence). The V and J ends lost 4 bases and 4 bases, in that order; junction bases with no gene match: 11. CDR3 sequence reads: CASSAGTGGNYNEQFF. As DNA, the CDR3 is TGTGCCAGCAGCGCTGGCACGGGGGGAAATTACAATGAGCAGTTCTTC.

This clone was recorded only once. The genes are TRBV7-9 and TRBJ2-7, with D unresolved. Trimming left V 0 bases short and J 2 bases short, with 8 bases between. The CDR3 is 14 amino acids. CDR1 SEHNR and CDR2 FQNEAQ come from the germline V gene (reference sequence). For the CDR3, the DNA is TGTGCCAGCAGCTTAGCGGGTAGGCCCTACGAGCAGTACGTC. Its protein is CASSLAGRPYEQYV.

The chain uses TRBV6-5 and TRBJ1-3, with a weak D call TRBD1 (5 bases). This CDR3 is 15 amino acids long. V dropped 2 bases and J dropped 0 bases, with 8 bases sitting between them. Germline V lookup: CDR1 MNHEY, CDR2 SVGAGI. CDR3 coding DNA: TGTGCCAGCAGTTACGACAGAAGCTCTGGAAACACCATATATTTT. It is translated as CASSYDRSSGNTIYF.

This chain joins TRBV6-5 and TRBJ1-2; 7 nucleotides align to TRBD1. The CDR3 is 15 residues long. From germline, CDR1 is MNHEY and CDR2 SVGAGI. V lost 4 bases, J lost 4 bases, and 9 bases stayed unmatched. The CDR3 DNA reads TGTGCCAGCAGTTCTCCGAGGACAGGTCTCTATGGCTACACCTTC. Residues: CASSSPRTGLYGYTF.

Details on this clone: A read error may produce the germline difference seen at one junction end. The chain uses TRBV11-2 and TRBJ2-2; tentative D call: TRBD2 (6 bases). There are 16 residues in the CDR3. From germline, CDR1 is SGHAT and CDR2 FQNNGV. The CDR3 DNA reads TGTGCCAGCAGCCCAAATAAGTTTCGGGGGACCGGGGAGCCGTTTTTT. As protein: CASSPNKFRGTGEPFF.

CDR3 region: CASSADNSGRTQYF. CDR3 sequence (DNA): TGTGCCAGCAGTGCCGATAATAGCGGGAGGACCCAGTACTTC. The V gene is TRBV2, the J gene TRBJ2-5; 9 bases map to TRBD2. CDR1 SNHLY and CDR2 FYNNEI come from the germline V gene. The ends lost 4 bases at V and 7 bases at J; junction bases unmatched: 7. The CDR3 totals 14 residues.

This clone was observed once. The CDR3 sequence is CASSSLVGTGVGTGELFF. CDR3 DNA sequence: TGTGCCAGCAGCTCTCTCGTGGGGACAGGGGTTGGCACCGGGGAGCTGTTTTTT. The V call is TRBV7-8, the J call TRBJ2-2; 10 bases align to TRBD1. V lost 4 bases and J lost 4; bases outside the gene matches: 12. CDR3 length: 18 residues. The V gene's germline CDR1 is SGHVS and CDR2 FQNEAQ.